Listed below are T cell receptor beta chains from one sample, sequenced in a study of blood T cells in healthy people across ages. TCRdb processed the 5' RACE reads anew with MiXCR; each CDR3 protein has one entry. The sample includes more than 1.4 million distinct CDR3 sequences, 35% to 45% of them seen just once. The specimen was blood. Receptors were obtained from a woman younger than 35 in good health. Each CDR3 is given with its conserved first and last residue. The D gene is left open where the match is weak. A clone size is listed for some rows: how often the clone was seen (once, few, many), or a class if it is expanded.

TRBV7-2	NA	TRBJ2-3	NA	CASSLVGPEPDTQYF	TGTGCCAGCAGCTTAGTGGGCCCTGAACCAGATACGCAGTATTTT
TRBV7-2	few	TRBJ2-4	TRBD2	CASSLGPSGSIKAKNIQYF	TGTGCCAGCAGCTTAGGCCCTAGCGGGAGTATCAAGGCCAAAAACATTCAGTACTTC
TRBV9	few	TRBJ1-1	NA	CASSVGLQGGAFF	TGTGCCAGCAGCGTAGGCCTGCAAGGGGGAGCTTTCTTT
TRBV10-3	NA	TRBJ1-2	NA	CAISAGSNYGYTF	TGTGCCATCAGTGCCGGTTCCAACTATGGCTACACCTTC
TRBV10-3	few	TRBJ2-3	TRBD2	CAIRATSGTSGSTDTQYF	TGTGCCATCAGAGCCACGTCCGGGACTAGCGGTAGCACAGATACGCAGTATTTT
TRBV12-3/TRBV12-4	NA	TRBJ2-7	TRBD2	CASRTSGPTYEQYF	TGTGCCAGCAGAACTAGCGGACCGACCTACGAGCAGTACTTC
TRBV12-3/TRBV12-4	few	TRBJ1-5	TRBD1	CASSLGRGQGQPQHF	TGTGCCAGCAGTTTAGGCAGGGGGCAAGGTCAGCCCCAGCATTTT
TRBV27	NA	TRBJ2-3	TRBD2	CASSTTSGGLTDTQYF	TGTGCCAGCAGTACCACTAGCGGGGGCCTCACAGATACGCAGTATTTT
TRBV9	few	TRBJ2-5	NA	CASSDPILEGETQYF	TGTGCCAGCAGTGACCCCATATTGGAAGGGGAGACCCAGTACTTC
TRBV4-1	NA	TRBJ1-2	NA	CASSHQGPERDGYTF	TGCGCCAGCAGCCACCAGGGGCCTGAGAGAGATGGCTACACCTTC
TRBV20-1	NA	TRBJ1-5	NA	CSARDPAGGNQPQHF	TGCAGTGCTAGAGATCCTGCGGGGGGCAATCAGCCCCAGCATTTT
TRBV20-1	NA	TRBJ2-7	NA	CSARDPGRSSIEQYF	TGCAGTGCTAGAGACCCTGGGAGGTCCTCCATCGAGCAGTACTTC
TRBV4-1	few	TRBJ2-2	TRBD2	CASSQDLGSGGAGELFF	TGCGCCAGCAGCCAAGATCTTGGTAGCGGGGGGGCCGGGGAGCTGTTTTTT
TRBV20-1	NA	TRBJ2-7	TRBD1	CSATRDRTYEQYF	TGCAGTGCTACCCGGGACAGGACCTACGAGCAGTACTTC
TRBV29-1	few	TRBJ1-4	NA	CSVVSTVGGKLFF	TGCAGCGTTGTCTCAACAGTAGGCGGAAAACTGTTTTTT
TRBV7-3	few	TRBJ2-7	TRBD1	CASSVGQGLSYEQYF	TGTGCCAGCAGCGTAGGACAGGGGCTTTCCTACGAGCAGTACTTC